The 28 T cell receptor beta chains listed next were all sequenced from one sample in a study of blood T cell repertoires in COVID-19. Data came from immunoSEQ multiplex PCR; TCRdb stores just in-frame clones and leaves some out. The repertoire holds 350,000 to 450,000 clones, with roughly four fifths as singletons. Sequenced: PBMCs or T cells enriched from blood (not recorded which). These receptors came from a woman in her forties or fifties who had recovered from COVID-19.

This chain uses TRBV5-4 with TRBJ1-5, with TRBD1 matching over 10 bases. This CDR3 comprises 16 residues. Per the germline V gene, CDR1 is SGHNT and CDR2 is YYREEE (reference sequence). Unmatched junction bases numbered 11, after V lost 5 bases and J lost 6 bases. The CDR3, as DNA: TGTGCCAGCAGTTGGACCGGGACAGGGGATAGTCAGCCCCAGCATTTT. Its translation: CASSWTGTGDSQPQHF.

As DNA, the CDR3 is TGCGCCAGCAGCCAAGGCAGACAGGGGGTAATGGGCACTGAAGCTTTCTTT. Its protein is CASSQGRQGVMGTEAFF. The chain combines TRBV4-3 with TRBJ1-1; TRBD1 matches at 9 bases. With V trimmed by 1 base and J by 4 bases, 10 bases remained unmatched. CDR3 length equals 17 residues. Germline values: CDR1 LGHNA, CDR2 YSLEER.

This clone appeared a few times. The chain uses TRBV14 and TRBJ2-1; 10 bases line up with TRBD2. CDR1 and CDR2 from the germline V gene are SGHDN and FVKESK. V was pared by 4 bases and J by 9 bases, with 9 bases of the junction left unmatched. This CDR3 region has 15 residues. The CDR3 DNA is TGTGCCAGCAGCCTTAATAGCGGGAGGCTGGGTGAGCAGTTCTTC. Residues: CASSLNSGRLGEQFF.

The genes are TRBV7-2 and TRBJ1-5; D remains ambiguous. V was clipped by 1 base and J by 0 bases, with 7 bases between them. The germline V gene has CDR1 SGHTA and CDR2 FQGNSA. The CDR3 consists of 15 residues. As DNA, the CDR3 is TGTGCCAGCAGCTTAGTCGGTAATAGCAATCAGCCCCAGCATTTT. It codes for CASSLVGNSNQPQHF.

A note on this clone: An end of the junction differs from the germline gene, which may be a read error. The chain recombines TRBV18 with TRBJ2-7, with 8 positions matching TRBD2. The CDR3 has 12 amino acids. Germline V lookup: CDR1 KGHSH, CDR2 LQKENI. CDR3 sequence (DNA): TGTGCCAGCTCACGGGGGAGCGGGGGACTAATCTTC. As protein: CASSRGSGGLIF.

J is TRBJ1-2 and V is TRBV5-1, with 9 bases fitting TRBD1. The V and J ends lost 6 bases and 4 bases, in that order; junction bases with no gene match: 4. There are 13 residues in the CDR3. Germline CDR1 SGHRS, CDR2 YFSETQ. CDR3 in amino acids: CASTDRGGYGYTF. DNA of the CDR3: TGCGCCAGCACGGACAGGGGAGGCTATGGCTACACCTTC.

The chain uses TRBV11-1 and TRBJ1-1, with D unclear. CDR1 and CDR2 (germline): SGHAT, FQDESV (reference sequence). This CDR3 has 15 amino acids. Trimming stripped 2 bases from V and 4 bases from J, with 14 bases between. CDR3 loop: CASSLYSSGSTEAFF. In DNA form, the CDR3 reads TGTGCCAGCAGCTTATACTCATCCGGGAGCACTGAAGCTTTCTTT.

The rearrangement links TRBV2 to TRBJ1-5; D ambiguous. Germline-derived CDR1 and CDR2 are SNHLY and FYNNEI. The V gene lost 8 bases and the J gene lost 4 bases, with 15 bases spanning the gap. This CDR3 has 14 amino acids. The CDR3 reads CASEGTGGNQPQHF. Written as DNA, the CDR3 is TGTGCCAGCGAGGGTACGGGAGGAAATCAGCCCCAGCATTTT.

The genes are TRBV25-1 and TRBJ2-2, with D uncertain. The germline gives CDR1 MGHDK, CDR2 SYGVNS. The CDR3 spans 10 residues. V shed 11 bases and J shed 6 bases, with 7 bases lying between them. The CDR3 reads CAAGSGELFF. The CDR3 DNA sequence: TGTGCCGCAGGCTCCGGGGAGCTGTTTTTT.

The CDR3 region is CASSSPGSGANVLTF. The CDR3 DNA follows: TGTGCCAGCAGCTCCCCGGGCTCTGGGGCCAACGTCCTGACTTTC. The V call is TRBV6-6, the J call TRBJ2-6; D is ambiguous. CDR3 length: 15 residues. From germline, CDR1 is MNHNY and CDR2 SVGAGI (reference sequence). V lost 6 bases and J 0 bases, leaving 9 bases between the germline ends.

The V and J genes are TRBV10-3 and TRBJ1-2, with TRBD1 matching 10 bases. The V gene end was trimmed by 3 bases and the J gene end by 4 bases; junction bases not matched to a gene: 5. The CDR3 totals 15 residues. The germline V gene has CDR1 ENHRY and CDR2 SYGVKD. CDR3 nucleotide sequence: TGTGCCATCAGTGAAGACAGGGGGCGCATCTATGGCTACACCTTC. Translating it yields CAISEDRGRIYGYTF.

This rearrangement joins TRBV11-2 to TRBJ1-6; maybe TRBD1 (5 bases). The length of the CDR3 is 14 residues. Germline V CDR1 and CDR2: SGHAT, FQNNGV. The V gene lost 0 bases and the J gene lost 12 bases, with 12 bases spanning the gap. The CDR3: CASSLDNGGGPLHF. Here the CDR3 DNA reads TGTGCCAGCAGCTTAGATAATGGCGGGGGACCCCTCCACTTT.

This clone was counted only a few times. The V and J genes are TRBV4-2 and TRBJ1-2; TRBD1 matches at 8 bases. Per germline, CDR1 LGHNA and CDR2 YNFKEQ. The CDR3 is 16 amino acids. J lost 6 bases, V lost 2 bases, and 11 bases had no gene match. The CDR3, as DNA: TGTGCCAGCAGCCAAACCTCGGACAGGGAAAGCGATGGCTACACCTTC. It codes for CASSQTSDRESDGYTF.

This chain uses TRBV30 with TRBJ1-6; D is unclear. V was pared by 3 bases and J by 0 bases, with 9 bases between. The germline V gene has CDR1 GTSNPN and CDR2 SVGIG (reference sequence). This CDR3 has 15 residues. As DNA, the CDR3 is TGTGCCTGGAGGGTCTGGAGCTCCTATAATTCACCCCTCCACTTT. Amino acid sequence: CAWRVWSSYNSPLHF.

The chain is built from TRBV7-2 and TRBJ2-3, with 12 bases lining up with TRBD2. J was trimmed by 6 bases and V by 1 base; bases with no gene match: 5. Germline lookup yields CDR1 SGHTA and CDR2 FQGNSA. The CDR3 is 16 amino acids. CDR3 coding DNA: TGTGCCAGCAGCTTAGGACTAGCGGGAGTTTTGGATACGCAGTATTTT. It translates to CASSLGLAGVLDTQYF.

This clone appeared a single time. V is TRBV27 and J is TRBJ2-3, with 9 bases aligning to TRBD2. In germline, CDR1 is MNHEY, CDR2 SMNVEV (reference sequence). The CDR3 runs to 13 residues. V gave up 8 bases and J gave up 7 bases; unmatched junction bases: 7. In DNA, the CDR3 is TGTGCCAGCCGTTCTAGCGGGGAAAATACGCAGTATTTT. Its translation: CASRSSGENTQYF.

V gene TRBV6-4 combines with J gene TRBJ2-2; D not resolved. V shed 3 bases and J shed 0 bases, with 5 bases lying between them. The CDR3 contains 14 residues. The germline V gene has CDR1 MRHNA and CDR2 SNTAGT. Written as DNA, the CDR3 is TGTGCCAGCAGTGAACAATCGAACACCGGGGAGCTGTTTTTT. Translated: CASSEQSNTGELFF.

This chain uses TRBV27 with TRBJ2-3; tentatively, D is TRBD1 (6 bases). Between the trimmed V and J ends, which lost 5 bases and 1 base, there was a span of 13 bases. Germline V lookup: CDR1 MNHEY, CDR2 SMNVEV (reference sequence). CDR3 length: 15 residues. Here the CDR3 reads CASSPRTAGTDTQYF. DNA for the CDR3: TGTGCCAGCAGTCCTAGGACAGCTGGCACAGATACGCAGTATTTT.

The rearrangement joins TRBV7-2 to TRBJ2-1, with TRBD2 matching 7 bases. Germline lookup yields CDR1 SGHTA and CDR2 FQGNSA. This CDR3 has 13 amino acids. With 5 bases clipped from V and 15 bases from J, the junction kept 13 bases outside the gene matches. As DNA, the CDR3 is TGTGCCAGCAGCGAAGGACTAGTCGGCGGGACGTTCTTC. Encoded protein: CASSEGLVGGTFF.

The chain joins TRBV10-3 to TRBJ2-7; TRBD1 is a possible D gene (6 bases). From germline, CDR1 is ENHRY and CDR2 SYGVKD. The CDR3 has 14 amino acids. V gave up 4 bases and J gave up 1 base, with 11 bases separating them. CDR3 loop: CAISVGQFSYEQYF. In DNA, the CDR3 is TGTGCCATCAGTGTCGGACAGTTTTCCTACGAGCAGTACTTC.

The chain joins TRBV6-2 or TRBV6-3 to TRBJ2-2, with D unclear. This CDR3 region has 15 residues. Germline CDR1 and CDR2: MNHEY and SVGEGT. Between the trimmed V and J ends, which lost 2 bases and 2 bases, there was a span of 9 bases. The CDR3 protein is CASSYLTLNTGELFF. The CDR3 DNA follows: TGTGCCAGCAGTTACCTGACACTCAACACCGGGGAGCTGTTTTTT.

This clone was seen only a few times. The chain is built from TRBV19 and TRBJ1-4; 7 bases align to TRBD1. Germline V gives CDR1 LNHDA, CDR2 SQIVND (reference sequence). The CDR3 spans 13 residues. The trim removed 5 bases at V and 5 bases at J, leaving 2 bases unmatched. CDR3 amino acids: CASSDRVNEKLFF. In DNA, the CDR3 is TGTGCCAGTAGTGACAGGGTGAATGAAAAACTGTTTTTT.

The J gene is TRBJ2-5, the V gene TRBV5-1; the match to TRBD2 covers 7 bases. CDR3 length: 13 amino acids. Germline values: CDR1 SGHRS, CDR2 YFSETQ. After removal of 6 bases from V and 5 bases from J, the junction contained 7 bases not matched to a gene. DNA of the CDR3: TGCGCCAGCACCACGGGGGGTGGGGAGACCCAGTACTTC. Translated, it gives CASTTGGGETQYF.

V is TRBV27 and J is TRBJ2-1, with 7 bases fitting TRBD2. Germline assignment: CDR1 MNHEY and CDR2 SMNVEV (reference sequence). This CDR3 spans 14 amino acids. The trim removed 11 bases at V and 7 bases at J, leaving 14 bases unmatched. The CDR3 DNA sequence: TGTGCCGGGGGGAAGCGGGACGTCAGTAATGAGCAGTTCTTC. It codes for CAGGKRDVSNEQFF.

The gene calls are TRBV4-1 and TRBJ1-1, with 7 bases fitting TRBD1. V gave up 4 bases and J gave up 0 bases; unmatched junction bases: 2. The CDR3 length is 14 residues. Per the germline V gene, CDR1 is MGHRA and CDR2 is YSYEKL. The CDR3 is CASSPGQLNTEAFF. The CDR3 nucleotides are TGCGCCAGCAGCCCGGGACAGTTGAACACTGAAGCTTTCTTT.

The CDR3 DNA is TGTGCCAGCAGCCAAGATCTTTGGGGCGGGAACACTGAAGCTTTCTTT. This translates into CASSQDLWGGNTEAFF. The chain couples TRBV3-1 (or the pseudogene TRBV3-2) to TRBJ1-1; tentatively, D is TRBD1 (5 bases). Germline-derived CDR1 and CDR2 are LGHDT and YNNKEL (reference sequence). This CDR3 is built from 16 residues. V lost 0 bases, J lost 1 base, and 12 bases lay in between.

The V and J genes are TRBV11-1 and TRBJ2-5, with D perhaps matching TRBD1 (6 bases). CDR3 size: 13 residues. Looked up from germline, CDR1 is SGHAT and CDR2 is FQDESV (reference sequence). Trimming removed 8 bases at V and 2 bases at J, with 12 bases between. The CDR3 sequence is CASDSGQQETQYF. CDR3 DNA sequence: TGTGCCAGCGACTCAGGACAGCAAGAGACCCAGTACTTC.

The gene calls are TRBV5-4 and TRBJ1-2; D is uncertain. This CDR3 is built from 13 residues. The V end lost 4 bases, the J end lost 0 bases, and 7 bases lay between the germline ends. Germline values: CDR1 SGHNT, CDR2 YYREEE (reference sequence). The CDR3 sequence: CASSNGANYGYTF. CDR3 sequence (DNA): TGTGCCAGCAGCAACGGAGCTAACTATGGCTACACCTTC. The full variable domain, with the rest looked up from reference TRBV5-4 and TRBJ1-2, is ETGVTQSPTHLIKTRGQQVTLRCSSQSGHNTVSWYQQALGQGPQFIFQYYREEENGRGNFPPRFSGLQFPNYSSELNVNALELDDSALYLCASSNGANYGYTFGSGTRLTVV.